This T cell receptor (beta chain) is drawn from a study of T cells in Graves' hyperthyroidism and ophthalmopathy. CDR1 is SGHNT and CDR2 is YENEEA in the germline V gene. V was cut by 0 bases and J by 1 base, with 9 bases left in between. The CDR3 is 16 amino acids. The diagnostic basis comprised clinical symptoms, serum thyroxine and TRAb, thyroid ultrasound and orbital computed tomography. TCR beta CDR3 regions were amplified from RNA. When the TCR CDR3 underwent first-round RT-PCR, the HTBI primer set was used. TCRdb reprocessed the multiplex PCR reads with MiXCR, giving one entry per CDR3 protein. The data contain 640,000 or so distinct CDR3 sequences, 13% to 15% of them singletons. This clonotype occurred many times.

V gene TRBV11-3 combines with J gene TRBJ2-2, with D perhaps matching TRBD1 (5 bases). The clonotype comes from a woman between 18 and 29 years old with Graves' ophthalmopathy. Sequenced material: blood. In nucleotides, the CDR3 is TGTGCCAGCAGCTTAGATTACAGGAGGAACACCGGGGAGCTGTTTTTT. Translated: CASSLDYRRNTGELFF. Based on the CDR3 plus reference TRBV11-3 and TRBJ2-2, the full variable domain is EAGVVQSPRYKIIEKKQPVAFWCNPISGHNTLYWYLQNLGQGPELLIRYENEEAVDDSQLPKDRFSAERLKGVDSTLKIQPAELGDSAVYLCASSLDYRRNTGELFFGEGSRLTVL.